Listed here are 15 T cell receptor beta chains from one sample, sequenced in a study of metastatic and nonmetastatic thyroid tumors. MiXCR reprocessed the PCR reads for TCRdb. The sample shows 25,000 to 40,000 clones, approximately 17% of them seen only once. There were no patients who had received any treatment before thyroid surgery. The specimen sequenced was blood. These receptors came from a female donor with papillary thyroid cancer or a benign thyroid nodule (not recorded which). Some clones in this sample may be carry-over from other donors' samples.

This clone occurred many times. The V call is TRBV2, the J call TRBJ1-1; D is unresolved. Looked up from germline, CDR1 is SNHLY and CDR2 is FYNNEI. This CDR3 spans 12 amino acids. Trimming removed 8 bases at V and 1 base at J, with 8 bases between. CDR3: CASWTQNTEAFF. The CDR3 DNA is TGTGCCAGCTGGACGCAGAACACTGAAGCTTTCTTT.

The table lists this clone with many counts. V and J are TRBV28 and TRBJ1-5; perhaps TRBD1 as D (5 bases). V shed 7 bases and J shed 3 bases, with 7 bases lying between them. This CDR3 region has 12 residues. Looked up from germline, CDR1 is MDHEN and CDR2 is SYDVKM. CDR3 region: CASTGNNQPQHF. CDR3 nucleotides: TGTGCCAGCACAGGGAACAATCAGCCCCAGCATTTT.

This clone appeared many times. Within the sample, other DNA sequences also encode this same CDR3. The chain uses TRBV12-3 or TRBV12-4 and TRBJ2-2; no definite D call. Trimming removed 6 bases from V and 0 bases from J, with 11 bases in between. The CDR3 spans 15 residues. This chain's CDR3 is CASSRTTPNTGELFF. The CDR3 DNA reads TGTGCCAGCAGCCGGACCACACCGAACACCGGGGAGCTGTTTTTT.

This clone has ten or more counts. The chain has TRBV2 and TRBJ1-1; no clear D gene. Germline values: CDR1 SNHLY, CDR2 FYNNEI. This CDR3 has 12 residues. V shed 8 bases and J shed 0 bases, with 7 bases lying between them. CDR3 nucleotides: TGTGCCAGCTCCAAGGTGAACACTGAAGCTTTCTTT. Translation gives CASSKVNTEAFF.

This clone was detected ten times or more. The genes are TRBV10-1 and TRBJ1-1, with TRBD1 as a possible D gene (5 bases). Trimming shortened V by 10 bases and J by 2 bases, and 14 bases separated the two germline ends. The germline V gene has CDR1 WNHNN and CDR2 SYGVQD (reference sequence). There are 13 residues in the CDR3. The CDR3 DNA follows: TGCGCCACCAGGGAGACGGTTAACACTGAAGCTTTCTTT. It encodes CATRETVNTEAFF.

The table lists this clone with many counts. The V call is TRBV7-8, the J call TRBJ2-7, with 7 bases lining up with TRBD1. CDR1 and CDR2 (germline): SGHVS, FQNEAQ. V lost 4 bases to trimming and J lost 3 bases; unmatched junction nucleotides: 12. This CDR3 has 16 residues. The chain's CDR3 is CASSYGQADLNYEQYF. Written as DNA, the CDR3 is TGTGCCAGCAGCTACGGACAGGCGGATCTGAACTACGAGCAGTACTTC.

The chain carries TRBV28 and TRBJ1-2; no definite D call. Germline loops: CDR1 MDHEN, CDR2 SYDVKM. The CDR3 has 14 residues. V shed 4 bases and J shed 2 bases, with 11 bases lying between them. CDR3 loop: CASSSVHGNYGYTF. DNA of the CDR3: TGTGCCAGCAGTTCGGTACATGGGAACTATGGCTACACCTTC.

This clone was seen repeatedly, ten times or more. The V gene is TRBV20-1, the J gene TRBJ2-2; 8 nucleotides line up with TRBD2. V gave up 2 bases and J gave up 7 bases; unmatched junction bases: 12. The CDR3 length is 16 residues. Germline CDR1 reads DFQATT; CDR2 reads SNEGSKA (reference sequence). The CDR3 here is CSARTKLAARGGELFF. In nucleotides, the CDR3 is TGCAGTGCTAGAACCAAACTAGCGGCACGGGGCGGGGAGCTGTTTTTT.

The chain joins TRBV30 to TRBJ1-2; 9 positions match TRBD1. The junction had 2 bases not matched to a gene; V was cut back by 1 base and J by 8 bases. Per germline, CDR1 GTSNPN and CDR2 SVGIG (reference sequence). This CDR3 is built from 12 residues. CDR3 nucleotide sequence: TGTGCCTGGAGTGAGGGGACAGGGGGCTACACCTTC. Residues: CAWSEGTGGYTF. Together with reference TRBV30 and TRBJ1-2, the CDR3 gives the full variable domain: SQTIHQWPATLVQPVGSPLSLECTVEGTSNPNLYWYRQAAGRGLQLLFYSVGIGQISSEVPQNLSASRPQDRQFILSSKKLLLSDSGFYLCAWSEGTGGYTFGSGTRLTVV.

CDR3 nucleotides: TGCAGTGCTATACCGGGACAGGGCTATGGCTACACCTTC. This encodes CSAIPGQGYGYTF. The chain uses TRBV20-1 and TRBJ1-2; 9 bases agree with TRBD1. Germline values: CDR1 DFQATT, CDR2 SNEGSKA (reference sequence). The length of the CDR3 is 13 residues. The J segment lost 4 bases and the V segment lost 4 bases, leaving 4 bases of the junction unmatched.

This clone was seen a few times. One end of the junction does not line up with germline, which may come from a read error. V and J are TRBV27 and TRBJ1-5, with 9 bases identical to TRBD1. Germline assignment: CDR1 MNHEY and CDR2 SMNVEV (reference sequence). CDR3 length equals 15 residues. The CDR3 DNA reads TGTGCCAGCAGTTCGGGGACAGGGTCTAGTCAGACCCAACATTTT. This gives the protein CASSSGTGSSQTQHF.

The J gene is TRBJ1-1, the V gene TRBV11-2; D unclear. V lost 0 bases and J lost 5, with 10 bases in between. There are 14 residues in the CDR3. Germline V lookup: CDR1 SGHAT, CDR2 FQNNGV. In DNA form, the CDR3 reads TGTGCCAGCAGCTTAGATGGGTTTAAAACTGAAGCTTTCTTT. Translated, it gives CASSLDGFKTEAFF. The complete variable domain, with remaining parts taken from reference TRBV11-2 and TRBJ1-1, reads EAGVAQSPRYKIIEKRQSVAFWCNPISGHATLYWYQQILGQGPKLLIQFQNNGVVDDSQLPKDRFSAERLKGVDSTLKIQPAKLEDSAVYLCASSLDGFKTEAFFGQGTRLTVV.

This clone was counted many times. J is TRBJ2-7 and V is TRBV19; no clear D gene. The V gene lost 3 bases and the J gene lost 1 base, with 10 bases spanning the gap. Germline assignment: CDR1 LNHDA and CDR2 SQIVND (reference sequence). The CDR3 runs 14 residues. The CDR3 nucleotides are TGTGCCAGTAGTATCCCGGGTGCTTCCTACGAGCAGTACTTC. Amino acid sequence: CASSIPGASYEQYF. The whole variable domain, filled in from reference TRBV19 and TRBJ2-7, reads DGGITQSPKYLFRKEGQNVTLSCEQNLNHDAMYWYRQDPGQGLRLIYYSQIVNDFQKGDIAEGYSVSREKKESFPLTVTSAQKNPTAFYLCASSIPGASYEQYFGPGTRLTVT.

In this sample, this clone turned up a few times. A much larger clone is a single base away; this may be a read error. J is TRBJ2-1 and V is TRBV19; 7 nucleotides agree with TRBD1. CDR3 length: 13 residues. Germline CDR1 LNHDA, CDR2 SQIVND (reference sequence). The V segment lost 9 bases and the J segment 7 bases; nucleotides outside the gene matches: 9. The CDR3 region has the DNA TGTGCCAGCACCTCGGGACAGTGGAATGAGCAGTTCTTC. This sequence encodes CASTSGQWNEQFF.

V gene TRBV5-1 combines with J gene TRBJ2-7; 9 positions match TRBD1. The CDR3 has 16 amino acids. Germline V gene data show CDR1 as SGHRS and CDR2 as YFSETQ. V trimming: 5 bases; J trimming: 7 bases; junction bases outside the gene matches: 16. The CDR3 nucleotides read TGCGCCAGCAGAGGGTTCAACAGGGGGCGGTTTGGAGAGCAGTACTTC. Its translation: CASRGFNRGRFGEQYF.